The clone carrying this T cell receptor (beta chain) showed up just a few times. The target antigen is unknown. This sample was included in a study of cytomegalovirus exposure and HLA in healthy donors. Study-wide findings and caveats: V- and J-gene trimming in TCR beta was tied to a missense DCLRE1C variant by an analysis performed later. Confirmation was obtained in vitro that a few CMV-associated chains are specific for CMV antigens.

CDR3 size: 13 residues. In germline, CDR1 is SGHDT, CDR2 YYEEEE. Trimming pared 4 bases from V and 2 bases from J, leaving 10 bases between. The PCR used 60 Vbeta and 13 Jbeta primers. Data came from immunoSEQ multiplex PCR; TCRdb stores just in-frame clones and leaves some out. The data show about 140,000 clones, with around 80% seen just once and approximately 1.5% held by the top ten. Material: PBMCs. The TCR was taken from a young man in good health and CMV-seropositive. The chain has TRBV5-6 and TRBJ2-7; D possibly corresponds to TRBD1 (5 bases). The chain's CDR3 is CASSAGRAYEQYF. CDR3 bases: TGTGCCAGCAGCGCCGGCAGGGCCTACGAGCAGTACTTC.